This T cell receptor (beta chain) was profiled in a study of CXCR3-negative and CXCR3-positive naive CD8 T cells. Points from the study as a whole: Hydrophobicity was higher for TRB CDR3s found in CXCR3-positive naive cells than in CXCR3-negative naive cells.

Comments on this clonotype: What it binds is unknown.

It was by 5' RACE with UMI labels that the TRB cDNA libraries were prepared. TCRdb reprocessed the 5' RACE reads, with one entry per CDR3 protein and no DNA. The sample totals 150,000 to 180,000 distinct CDR3 sequences; its top ten clones hold just under 0.5%. The CDR3 is 17 residues long. Germline-derived CDR1 and CDR2 are DFQATT and SNEGSKA (reference sequence). This clonotype was obtained from a human donor in good health. Some clones in this sample may be carry-over from other donors' samples. The sample comprised naive CXCR3+ CD8+ T cells from blood. Sample subset: CD45RO-CCR7+CD27+CD95- naive CD8+ T cells expressing CXCR3 (TNR3+). The gene calls are TRBV20-1 and TRBJ2-5; TCRdb names TRBD2, which stays unverified in the absence of DNA. The CDR3 spells CSARARSSGSLKETQYF.